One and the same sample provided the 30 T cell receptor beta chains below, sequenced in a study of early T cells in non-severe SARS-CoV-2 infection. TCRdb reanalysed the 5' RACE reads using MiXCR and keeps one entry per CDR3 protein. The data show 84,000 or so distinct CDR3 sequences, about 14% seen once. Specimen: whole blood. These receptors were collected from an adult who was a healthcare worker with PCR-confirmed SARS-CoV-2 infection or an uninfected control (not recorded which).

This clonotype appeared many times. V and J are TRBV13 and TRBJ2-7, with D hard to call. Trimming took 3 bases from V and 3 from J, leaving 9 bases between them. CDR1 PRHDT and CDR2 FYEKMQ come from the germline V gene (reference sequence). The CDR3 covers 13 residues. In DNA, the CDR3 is TGTGCCAGCAGCTTCGGCAGAGGCTACGAGCAGTACTTC. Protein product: CASSFGRGYEQYF.

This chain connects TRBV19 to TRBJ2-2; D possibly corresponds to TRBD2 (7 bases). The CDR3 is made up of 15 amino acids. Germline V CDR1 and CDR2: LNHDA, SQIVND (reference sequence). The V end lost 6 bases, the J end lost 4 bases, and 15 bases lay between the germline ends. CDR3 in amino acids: CASRSAGAGTGELFF. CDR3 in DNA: TGTGCCAGTAGATCGGCGGGGGCTGGCACCGGGGAGCTGTTTTTT.

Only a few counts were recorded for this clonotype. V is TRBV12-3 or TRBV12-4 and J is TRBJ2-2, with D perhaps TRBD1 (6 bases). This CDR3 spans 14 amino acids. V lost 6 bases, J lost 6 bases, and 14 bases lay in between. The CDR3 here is CASRSTGRAGELFF. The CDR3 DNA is TGTGCCAGCAGATCTACAGGGCGCGCCGGGGAGCTGTTTTTT.

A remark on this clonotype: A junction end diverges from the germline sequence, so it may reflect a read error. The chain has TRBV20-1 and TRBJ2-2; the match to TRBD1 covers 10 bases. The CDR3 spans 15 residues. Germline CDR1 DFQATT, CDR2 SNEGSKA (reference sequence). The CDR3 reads CSARDRGPHTGELFF. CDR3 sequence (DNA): TGCAGTGCAAGAGACAGGGGGCCCCACACCGGGGAGCTGTTTTTT.

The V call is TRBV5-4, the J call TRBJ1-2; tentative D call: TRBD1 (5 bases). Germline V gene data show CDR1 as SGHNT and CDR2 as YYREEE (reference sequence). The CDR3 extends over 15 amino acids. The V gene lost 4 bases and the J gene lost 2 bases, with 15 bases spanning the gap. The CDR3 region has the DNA TGTGCCAGCAGCCCCCCCGGCAGGGAAAACTATGGCTACACCTTC. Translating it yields CASSPPGRENYGYTF.

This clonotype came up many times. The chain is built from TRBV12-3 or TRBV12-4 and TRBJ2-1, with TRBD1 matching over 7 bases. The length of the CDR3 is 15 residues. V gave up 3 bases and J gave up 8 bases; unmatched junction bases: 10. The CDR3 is CASSFMTGLDYEQFF. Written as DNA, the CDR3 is TGTGCCAGCAGTTTTATGACAGGGTTGGACTATGAGCAGTTCTTC.

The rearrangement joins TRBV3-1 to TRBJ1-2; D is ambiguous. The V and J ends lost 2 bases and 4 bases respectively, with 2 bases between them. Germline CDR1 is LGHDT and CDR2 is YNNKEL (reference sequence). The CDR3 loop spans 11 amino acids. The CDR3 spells CASSQSYGYTF. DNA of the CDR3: TGTGCCAGCAGCCAATCCTATGGCTACACCTTC.

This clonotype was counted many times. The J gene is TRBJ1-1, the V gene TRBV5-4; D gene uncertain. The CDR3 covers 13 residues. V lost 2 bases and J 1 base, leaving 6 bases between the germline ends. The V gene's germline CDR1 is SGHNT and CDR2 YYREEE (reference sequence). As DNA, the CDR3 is TGTGCCAGCAGCTTACACAAGAACACTGAAGCTTTCTTT. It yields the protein CASSLHKNTEAFF.

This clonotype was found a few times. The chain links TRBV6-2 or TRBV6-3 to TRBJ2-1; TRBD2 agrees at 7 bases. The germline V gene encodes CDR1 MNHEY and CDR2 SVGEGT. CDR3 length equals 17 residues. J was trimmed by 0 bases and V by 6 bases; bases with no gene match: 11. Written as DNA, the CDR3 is TGTGCCAGCAGCCAAACGCTGACTAGCCCCTCCTACAATGAGCAGTTCTTC. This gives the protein CASSQTLTSPSYNEQFF.

The CDR3 DNA is TGTGCTAGTGGTCAACAGGGACCGCCCCAGCATTTT. It codes for CASGQQGPPQHF. The genes are TRBV12-5 and TRBJ1-5; TRBD1 is a possible D gene (6 bases). CDR1 and CDR2 from the germline V gene are LGHNT and FRNRAP. V was trimmed by 5 bases and J by 9 bases, leaving 11 bases between them. The CDR3 has 12 amino acids.

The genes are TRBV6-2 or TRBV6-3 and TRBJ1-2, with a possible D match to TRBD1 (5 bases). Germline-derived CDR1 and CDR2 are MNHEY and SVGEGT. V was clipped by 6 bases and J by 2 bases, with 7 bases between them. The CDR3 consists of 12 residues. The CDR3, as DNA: TGTGCCAGCAGGCAGGGCAACTATGGCTACACCTTC. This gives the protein CASRQGNYGYTF.

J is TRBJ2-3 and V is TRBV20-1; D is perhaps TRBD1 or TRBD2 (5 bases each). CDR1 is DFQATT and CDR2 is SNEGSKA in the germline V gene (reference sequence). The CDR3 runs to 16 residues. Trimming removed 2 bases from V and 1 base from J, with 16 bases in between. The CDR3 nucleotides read TGCAGTGCTAGAAGGGCCGGGGCTATAGGCACAGATACGCAGTATTTT. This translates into CSARRAGAIGTDTQYF.

The CDR3 protein is CASSPSIRDPGGRNQPQHF. CDR3 coding DNA: TGTGCCAGCAGCCCGAGTATCCGGGACCCCGGGGGCCGCAATCAGCCCCAGCATTTT. This chain uses TRBV28 with TRBJ1-5; D is possibly TRBD1 (6 bases). The germline V and J ends were trimmed by 6 bases and 2 bases, with 26 bases remaining between them. Germline V gene sequence: CDR1 MDHEN, CDR2 SYDVKM. The CDR3 contains 19 residues.

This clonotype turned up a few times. CDR3 residues: CSARFPGVDTGELFF. CDR3 coding DNA: TGCAGTGCTAGGTTTCCGGGGGTAGACACCGGGGAGCTGTTTTTT. V gene TRBV20-1 combines with J gene TRBJ2-2, with D maybe TRBD2 (6 bases). This CDR3 has 15 residues. The germline CDR1 and CDR2 sequences are DFQATT and SNEGSKA (reference sequence). V lost 3 bases and J lost 3, with 14 bases in between.

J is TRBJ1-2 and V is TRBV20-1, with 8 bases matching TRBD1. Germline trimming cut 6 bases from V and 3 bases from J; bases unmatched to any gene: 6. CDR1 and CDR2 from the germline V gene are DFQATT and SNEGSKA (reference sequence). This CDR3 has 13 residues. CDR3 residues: CSARGRGHYGYTF. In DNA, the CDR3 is TGCAGTGCCAGGGGGCGGGGCCACTATGGCTACACCTTC.

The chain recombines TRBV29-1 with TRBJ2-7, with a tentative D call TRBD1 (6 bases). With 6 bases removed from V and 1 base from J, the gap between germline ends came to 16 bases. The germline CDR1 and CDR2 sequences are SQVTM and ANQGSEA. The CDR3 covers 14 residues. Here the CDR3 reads CSVTGKLGSYEQYF. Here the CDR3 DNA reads TGCAGCGTCACAGGGAAATTGGGTTCCTACGAGCAGTACTTC.

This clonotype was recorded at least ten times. As DNA, the CDR3 is TGTGCCAGCCGCCCGGGGGGGAGTGAGAATTCACCCCTCCACTTT. This translates into CASRPGGSENSPLHF. V is TRBV12-3 or TRBV12-4 and J is TRBJ1-6; perhaps TRBD1 as D (5 bases). CDR3 size: 15 residues. Trimming stripped 8 bases from V and 7 bases from J, with 18 bases between.

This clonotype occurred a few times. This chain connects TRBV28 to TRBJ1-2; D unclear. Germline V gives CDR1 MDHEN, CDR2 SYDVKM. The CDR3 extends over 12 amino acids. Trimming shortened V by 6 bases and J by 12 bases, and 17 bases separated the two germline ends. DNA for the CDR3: TGTGCCAGCAGCAGAATAGGTCGACGAGACACCTTC. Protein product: CASSRIGRRDTF.

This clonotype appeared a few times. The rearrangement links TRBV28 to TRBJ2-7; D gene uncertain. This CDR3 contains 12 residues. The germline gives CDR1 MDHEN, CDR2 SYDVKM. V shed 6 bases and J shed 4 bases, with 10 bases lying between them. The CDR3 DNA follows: TGTGCCAGCAGCCAAAGACCATACGAGCAGTACTTC. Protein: CASSQRPYEQYF.

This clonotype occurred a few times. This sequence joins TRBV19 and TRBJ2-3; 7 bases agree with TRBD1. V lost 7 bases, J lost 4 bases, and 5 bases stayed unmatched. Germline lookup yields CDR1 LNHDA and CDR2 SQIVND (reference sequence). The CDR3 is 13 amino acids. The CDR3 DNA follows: TGTGCCAGTAAGGAGCAGGGGGCAGATACGCAGTATTTT. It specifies CASKEQGADTQYF.

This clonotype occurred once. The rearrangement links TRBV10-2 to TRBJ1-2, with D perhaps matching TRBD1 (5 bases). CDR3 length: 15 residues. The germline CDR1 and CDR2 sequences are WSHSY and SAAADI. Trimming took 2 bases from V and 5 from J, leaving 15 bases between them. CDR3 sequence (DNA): TGCGCCAGCAGTGAGCCTTCGGACATGCGGTATGGCTACACCTTC. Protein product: CASSEPSDMRYGYTF.

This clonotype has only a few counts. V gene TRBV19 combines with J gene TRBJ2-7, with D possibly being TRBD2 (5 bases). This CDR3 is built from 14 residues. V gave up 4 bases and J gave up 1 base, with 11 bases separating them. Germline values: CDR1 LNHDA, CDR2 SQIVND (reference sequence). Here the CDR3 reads CASSRRGASYEQYF. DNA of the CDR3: TGTGCCAGTAGTAGACGGGGAGCATCCTACGAGCAGTACTTC.

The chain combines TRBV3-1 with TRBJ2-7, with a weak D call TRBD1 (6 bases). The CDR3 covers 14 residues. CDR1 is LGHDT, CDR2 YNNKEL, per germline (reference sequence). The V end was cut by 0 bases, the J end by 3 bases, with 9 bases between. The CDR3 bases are TGTGCCAGCAGCCAAGAGGGACACGTCTACGAGCAGTACTTC. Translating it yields CASSQEGHVYEQYF.

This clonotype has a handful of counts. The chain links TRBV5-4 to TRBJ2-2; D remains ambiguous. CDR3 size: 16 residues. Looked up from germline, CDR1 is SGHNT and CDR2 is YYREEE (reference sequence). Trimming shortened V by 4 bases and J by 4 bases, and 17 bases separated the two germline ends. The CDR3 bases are TGTGCCAGCAGCCTGGCGGCAGGCCCTAGCACCGGGGAGCTGTTTTTT. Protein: CASSLAAGPSTGELFF.

CDR3 nucleotide sequence: TGTGCCAGCAGCCAAAGGGACAGGGTCGGAGAGCAGTACTTC. Its protein product is CASSQRDRVGEQYF. The chain carries TRBV4-2 and TRBJ2-7; 9 nucleotides match TRBD1. The junction had 6 bases not matched to a gene; V was cut back by 2 bases and J by 7 bases. The CDR3 covers 14 residues. Germline CDR1 and CDR2: LGHNA and YNFKEQ.

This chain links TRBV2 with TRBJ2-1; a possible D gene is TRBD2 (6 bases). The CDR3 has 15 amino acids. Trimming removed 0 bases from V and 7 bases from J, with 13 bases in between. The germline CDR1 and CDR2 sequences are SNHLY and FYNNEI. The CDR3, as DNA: TGTGCCAGCAGTGAAGCCCTGCCCGGGGGTAATGAGCAGTTCTTC. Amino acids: CASSEALPGGNEQFF.

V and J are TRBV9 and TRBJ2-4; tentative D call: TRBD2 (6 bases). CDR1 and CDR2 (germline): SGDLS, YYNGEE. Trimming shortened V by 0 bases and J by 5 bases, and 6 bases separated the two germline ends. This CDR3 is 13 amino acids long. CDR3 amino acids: CASSVGEENIQYF. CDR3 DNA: TGTGCCAGCAGCGTAGGGGAGGAAAACATTCAGTACTTC.

This chain's CDR3 is CASSLQEYEQYF. CDR3 sequence (DNA): TGTGCCAGCAGTTTACAGGAGTACGAGCAGTACTTC. The chain uses TRBV28 and TRBJ2-7, with unresolved D. This CDR3 is 12 amino acids long. Germline V lookup: CDR1 MDHEN, CDR2 SYDVKM. V lost 2 bases to trimming and J lost 4 bases, with 6 bases between them.

CDR3 in amino acids: CASSELSNYGYTF. DNA of the CDR3: TGTGCCAGCAGTGAGCTTTCCAACTATGGCTACACCTTC. V is TRBV12-3 or TRBV12-4 and J is TRBJ1-2, with D hard to call. Trimming left V 5 bases short and J 2 bases short, with 9 bases between. CDR3 size: 13 residues.

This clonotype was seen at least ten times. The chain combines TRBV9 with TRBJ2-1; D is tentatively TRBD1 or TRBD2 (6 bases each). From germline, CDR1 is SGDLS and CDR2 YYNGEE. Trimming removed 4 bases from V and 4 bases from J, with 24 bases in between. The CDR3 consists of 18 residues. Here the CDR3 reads CASSFRIPQKGGYNEQFF. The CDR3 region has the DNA TGTGCCAGCAGCTTCCGAATACCCCAGAAGGGGGGATACAATGAGCAGTTCTTC.